The clone carrying this TCR beta chain was seen a handful of times. Its target is unknown. This entry belongs to a study of cytomegalovirus exposure and HLA in healthy donors. Study-wide findings and caveats: The classifier, whose performance was assessed in both the original and validation cohorts, reportedly diagnosed cytomegalovirus status with high specificity and sensitivity. TCR beta V- and J-gene trimming, according to a later analysis, was linked to a missense DCLRE1C variant.

Germline V CDR1 and CDR2: MGHDK, SYGVNS. V dropped 6 bases and J dropped 2 bases, with 10 bases sitting between them. This CDR3 is 14 amino acids long. The PCR used 60 Vbeta and 13 Jbeta primers. TCRdb's copy holds only in-frame clones and misses some; the assay was immunoSEQ multiplex PCR. Here the sample spans 82,000 or so clones, around a tenth being singletons. Nominally healthy donors were sampled, though unrecorded immune exposures were likely. This chain connects TRBV25-1 to TRBJ1-4; no firm D call. The source of this sequence is a man in his fifties or sixties in good health and CMV-seropositive. The sample consisted of PBMCs. CDR3 amino acids: CASRADATNEKLFF. The CDR3 region has the DNA TGTGCCAGCAGGGCCGATGCCACTAATGAAAAACTGTTTTTT.